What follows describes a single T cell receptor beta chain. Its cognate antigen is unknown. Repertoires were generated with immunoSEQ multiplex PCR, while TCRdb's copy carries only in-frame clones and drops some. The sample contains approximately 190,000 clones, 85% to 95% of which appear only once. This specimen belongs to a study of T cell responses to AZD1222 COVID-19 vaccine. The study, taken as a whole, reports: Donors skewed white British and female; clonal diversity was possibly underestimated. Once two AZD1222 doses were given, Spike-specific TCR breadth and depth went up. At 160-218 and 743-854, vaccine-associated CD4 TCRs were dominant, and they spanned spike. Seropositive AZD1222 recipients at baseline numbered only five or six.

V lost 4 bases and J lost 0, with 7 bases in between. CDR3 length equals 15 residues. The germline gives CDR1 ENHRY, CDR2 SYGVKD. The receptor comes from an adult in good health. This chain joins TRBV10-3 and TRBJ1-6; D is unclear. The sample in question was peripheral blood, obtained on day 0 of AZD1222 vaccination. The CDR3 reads CAISVESSYNSPLHF. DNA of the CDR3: TGTGCCATCAGTGTCGAAAGCTCCTATAATTCACCCCTCCACTTT.